These 27 T cell receptor beta chains share one sample of origin, sequenced in a study of blood T cell repertoires in COVID-19. Some clones are missing from TCRdb's copy, which holds only in-frame ones; the method was immunoSEQ multiplex PCR. Of roughly 500,000 clones listed, roughly 89% were seen once; the top ten hold 0.9%. The sample taken for sequencing was peripheral blood. Receptors were obtained from a man aged 18 to 29 with COVID-19, enrolled during active disease.

This clone was seen more than once but under ten times. The chain joins TRBV6-5 to TRBJ1-1, with 8 bases aligning to TRBD1. Germline V gene lookup returns CDR1 MNHEY and CDR2 SVGAGI. This CDR3 has 14 residues. J lost 3 bases, V lost 6 bases, and 6 bases had no gene match. CDR3 residues: CASSHTTGDTEAFF. The CDR3 DNA reads TGTGCCAGCAGCCACACGACAGGGGACACTGAAGCTTTCTTT.

V gene TRBV7-2 combines with J gene TRBJ1-3; tentatively, D is TRBD1 (6 bases). This CDR3 region has 17 residues. Germline-derived CDR1 and CDR2 are SGHTA and FQGNSA. Trimming stripped 5 bases from V and 9 bases from J, with 26 bases between. This CDR3 is CASSLRTQILRGGTIYF. The CDR3 DNA follows: TGTGCCAGCAGCCTCCGGACCCAAATCTTGAGAGGGGGCACCATATATTTT.

The V and J genes are TRBV18 and TRBJ2-7; D perhaps matches TRBD2 (5 bases). Between the trimmed V and J ends, which lost 2 bases and 0 bases, there was a span of 8 bases. Per germline, CDR1 KGHSH and CDR2 LQKENI. This CDR3 spans 14 amino acids. CDR3 sequence: CASSPRGSSYEQYF. CDR3 nucleotides: TGTGCCAGCTCACCAAGAGGGAGCTCCTACGAGCAGTACTTC.

The sample holds one count of this clone. The chain has TRBV24-1 and TRBJ2-7; D is unclear. Trimming took off 4 bases at V and 1 base at J, with 7 bases between the two ends. The V gene's germline CDR1 is KGHDR and CDR2 SFDVKD. This CDR3 has 13 amino acids. The DNA of the CDR3 is TGTGCCACCAGTGAGGAGCCTTCCTACGAGCAGTACTTC. Protein product: CATSEEPSYEQYF.

The chain employs TRBV19 and TRBJ1-1, with D possibly being TRBD1 (5 bases). Germline V gene lookup returns CDR1 LNHDA and CDR2 SQIVND (reference sequence). The CDR3 consists of 14 residues. V lost 6 bases, J lost 1 base, and 12 bases lay in between. CDR3 amino acids: CASRGQAKNTEAFF. The CDR3 DNA sequence: TGTGCCAGTAGGGGGCAAGCTAAGAACACTGAAGCTTTCTTT.

The chain has TRBV5-1 and TRBJ2-1, with a weak D call TRBD1 (6 bases). CDR1 is SGHRS and CDR2 is YFSETQ in the germline V gene. Trimming took 2 bases from V and 8 from J, leaving 14 bases between them. The CDR3 is 14 amino acids. CDR3 nucleotide sequence: TGCGCCAGCAGCTTCAGGGGCCCCAGGGATGAGCAGTTCTTC. Amino acid sequence: CASSFRGPRDEQFF.

This chain links TRBV11-3 with TRBJ2-1; tentatively, D is TRBD2 (5 bases). Germline CDR1 SGHNT, CDR2 YENEEA. V was shortened by 3 bases and J by 6 bases, with 9 bases between the two germline ends. The CDR3 contains 13 residues. This chain's CDR3 is CASSLVRGNEQFF. The CDR3 DNA follows: TGTGCCAGCAGCTTGGTTCGGGGCAATGAGCAGTTCTTC.

This chain joins TRBV9 and TRBJ2-1; tentative D call: TRBD2 (6 bases). V was cut by 0 bases and J by 5 bases, with 9 bases left in between. Germline CDR1 reads SGDLS; CDR2 reads YYNGEE. The CDR3 length is 14 residues. The CDR3 coding sequence is TGTGCCAGCAGCGTAGCGCGGGGACACAATGAGCAGTTCTTC. Translated: CASSVARGHNEQFF.

The chain carries TRBV30 and TRBJ1-3; tentative D call: TRBD1 (6 bases). CDR1 GTSNPN and CDR2 SVGIG come from the germline V gene (reference sequence). The CDR3 covers 15 residues. Between the trimmed V and J ends, which lost 0 bases and 2 bases, there was a span of 11 bases. DNA of the CDR3: TGTGCCTGGAGTGTACTTTGGGGGCCTGGAAACACCATATATTTT. Amino acids: CAWSVLWGPGNTIYF.

The chain employs TRBV24-1 and TRBJ2-5; 8 bases fit TRBD1. The CDR3 sequence is 14 residues long. Germline CDR1 reads KGHDR; CDR2 reads SFDVKD. V lost 7 bases, J lost 2 bases, and 5 bases stayed unmatched. CDR3 bases: TGTGCCACCAGCATGACAGGGGAGCAAGAGACCCAGTACTTC. It translates to CATSMTGEQETQYF.

This chain connects TRBV18 to TRBJ1-1; 9 bases match TRBD1. Germline CDR1 reads KGHSH; CDR2 reads LQKENI. The length of the CDR3 is 15 residues. J gave up 3 bases and V 3 bases, and 5 bases lay outside the gene matches. CDR3 sequence reads: CASSPGRQGDTEAFF. The DNA for the CDR3 is TGTGCCAGCTCACCTGGAAGACAGGGGGACACTGAAGCTTTCTTT. The entire variable domain, with the rest obtained from reference TRBV18 and TRBJ1-1, is as follows: NAGVMQNPRHLVRRRGQEARLRCSPMKGHSHVYWYRQLPEEGLKFMVYLQKENIIDESGMPKERFSAEFPKEGPSILRIQQVVRGDSAAYFCASSPGRQGDTEAFFGQGTRLTVV.

This chain connects TRBV19 to TRBJ2-2; a possible D gene is TRBD2 (5 bases). This CDR3 is 15 amino acids long. Germline CDR1 reads LNHDA; CDR2 reads SQIVND (reference sequence). V was clipped by 2 bases and J by 5 bases, with 12 bases between them. CDR3 residues: CASSIPTRFTGELFF. The CDR3 DNA reads as TGTGCCAGTAGTATACCTACTAGGTTTACCGGGGAGCTGTTTTTT.

The V and J genes are TRBV18 and TRBJ2-1; 15 bases line up with TRBD2. The V segment lost 3 bases and the J segment 5 bases; nucleotides outside the gene matches: 8. Germline CDR1 is KGHSH and CDR2 is LQKENI. The CDR3 spans 18 residues. CDR3 sequence (DNA): TGTGCCAGCTCACCGCCGGGACTAGCGGGAGGAAGGGACAATGAGCAGTTCTTC. Translation gives CASSPPGLAGGRDNEQFF.

This chain uses TRBV4-2 with TRBJ2-1, with D perhaps TRBD2 (6 bases). The CDR3 is 14 amino acids. V lost 2 bases and J lost 7, with 12 bases in between. From germline, CDR1 is LGHNA and CDR2 YNFKEQ. CDR3 in amino acids: CASSQYRERNEQFF. The CDR3 region has the DNA TGTGCCAGCAGCCAATATCGGGAGCGGAATGAGCAGTTCTTC.

Details on this clone: This CDR3 is also generated by other DNA sequences in the sample. The chain recombines TRBV7-9 with TRBJ2-3; 8 positions agree with TRBD2. The CDR3 runs to 16 residues. The ends lost 1 base at V and 0 bases at J; junction bases unmatched: 3. Germline CDR1 SEHNR, CDR2 FQNEAQ (reference sequence). CDR3 protein: CASSLGLAGSTDTQYF. For the CDR3, the DNA is TGTGCCAGCAGCTTAGGTCTAGCGGGCAGCACAGATACGCAGTATTTT.

The chain recombines TRBV5-1 with TRBJ2-7; possibly TRBD2 for D (5 bases). The V and J ends lost 7 bases and 5 bases respectively, with 10 bases between them. Germline V lookup: CDR1 SGHRS, CDR2 YFSETQ. CDR3 length: 11 amino acids. CDR3 coding DNA: TGCGCCAGCGATGAGGGAGACGAGCAGTACTTC. This sequence encodes CASDEGDEQYF.

In this sample, this clone turned up once. The genes are TRBV11-3 and TRBJ2-1; TRBD2 aligns across 9 bases. Unmatched junction bases numbered 8, after V lost 6 bases and J lost 8 bases. Germline V gene lookup returns CDR1 SGHNT and CDR2 YENEEA. The CDR3 covers 14 residues. The CDR3 loop is CASRTPGLADEQFF. The CDR3 DNA is TGTGCCAGCAGGACCCCGGGACTAGCCGATGAGCAGTTCTTC.

The rearrangement uses TRBV12-5 and TRBJ1-2, with D tentatively TRBD1 (5 bases). The CDR3 is 15 amino acids. Germline CDR1 and CDR2: LGHNT and FRNRAP. Trimming pared 1 base from V and 3 bases from J, leaving 12 bases between. For the CDR3, the DNA is TGTGCTAGTGGTTTGGACCTGGACAAGTACTATGGCTACACCTTC. As protein: CASGLDLDKYYGYTF.

The chain joins TRBV4-1 to TRBJ1-4; D is unresolved. Germline-derived CDR1 and CDR2 are MGHRA and YSYEKL. The length of the CDR3 is 15 residues. The V and J ends lost 2 bases and 0 bases respectively, with 7 bases between them. CDR3 bases: TGCGCCAGCAGCCAACGGTCTCCAACTAATGAAAAACTGTTTTTT. As protein: CASSQRSPTNEKLFF.

V is TRBV3-1 (or the pseudogene TRBV3-2) and J is TRBJ2-7; 8 nucleotides agree with TRBD1. The CDR3 length is 14 residues. Looked up from germline, CDR1 is LGHDT and CDR2 is YNNKEL (reference sequence). J lost 7 bases, V lost 1 base, and 6 bases had no gene match. The CDR3 loop is CASSQGARGHEQYF. As DNA, the CDR3 is TGTGCCAGCAGCCAAGGGGCCAGGGGGCATGAGCAGTACTTC.

This clone was observed once. The V and J genes are TRBV10-3 and TRBJ2-7; 11 nucleotides line up with TRBD2. V lost 7 bases, J lost 2 bases, and 4 bases stayed unmatched. CDR1 ENHRY and CDR2 SYGVKD come from the germline V gene. The CDR3 is 14 residues long. CDR3 in amino acids: CAITGTSGAYEQYF. CDR3 nucleotides: TGTGCCATCACGGGGACTAGCGGTGCCTACGAGCAGTACTTC.

The J gene is TRBJ2-5, the V gene TRBV18, with TRBD1 identical over 8 bases. CDR1 is KGHSH, CDR2 LQKENI, per germline. After removal of 3 bases from V and 1 base from J, the junction contained 7 bases not matched to a gene. The CDR3 spans 16 residues. The CDR3 region is CASSPNLDRAQETQYF. CDR3 DNA sequence: TGTGCCAGCTCACCCAACTTGGACAGGGCCCAAGAGACCCAGTACTTC. Using reference TRBV18 and TRBJ2-5 for the parts outside the CDR3, the full variable domain is NAGVMQNPRHLVRRRGQEARLRCSPMKGHSHVYWYRQLPEEGLKFMVYLQKENIIDESGMPKERFSAEFPKEGPSILRIQQVVRGDSAAYFCASSPNLDRAQETQYFGPGTRLLVL.

The DNA of the CDR3 is TGTGCTAGTGGTTTGCCTCTTAAGGGGGGGGATGAAGCTTTCTTT. This translates into CASGLPLKGGDEAFF. The chain links TRBV12-5 to TRBJ1-1, with a weak D call TRBD1 (6 bases). Per germline, CDR1 LGHNT and CDR2 FRNRAP. The CDR3 loop spans 15 amino acids. V was cut by 2 bases and J by 7 bases, with 17 bases left in between.

About this clone itself: The same CDR3 also results from other DNA sequences found in this sample. The genes are TRBV7-2 and TRBJ2-7, with TRBD2 identical over 9 bases. This CDR3 region has 15 residues. CDR1 and CDR2 from the germline V gene are SGHTA and FQGNSA. V lost 1 base, J lost 1 base, and 2 bases stayed unmatched. For the CDR3, the DNA is TGTGCCAGCAGCTTAGGGACTAGCGCGTCCTACGAGCAGTACTTC. Its protein is CASSLGTSASYEQYF.

The chain joins TRBV7-9 to TRBJ2-1; the D is unclear. V lost 5 bases and J lost 4, with 6 bases in between. In germline, CDR1 is SEHNR, CDR2 FQNEAQ (reference sequence). The CDR3 has 12 amino acids. This chain's CDR3 is CASSDSYNEQFF. The CDR3 DNA sequence: TGTGCCAGCAGCGACTCTTACAATGAGCAGTTCTTC.

The V call is TRBV7-2, the J call TRBJ2-7; D call uncertain. CDR3 size: 13 residues. Trimming stripped 4 bases from V and 3 bases from J, with 10 bases between. From germline, CDR1 is SGHTA and CDR2 FQGNSA. The CDR3 loop reads CASSSRSRYEQYF. The CDR3 DNA reads as TGTGCCAGCAGCTCTCGGAGCCGCTACGAGCAGTACTTC.

This clone came up a few times. In DNA form, the CDR3 reads TGTGCCAGCAGCTTCCCCGGGACAGGGTATAAGGGGCAGTACTTC. It specifies CASSFPGTGYKGQYF. The chain uses TRBV7-2 and TRBJ2-7, with TRBD1 matching over 9 bases. V lost 3 bases to trimming and J lost 9 bases; unmatched junction nucleotides: 12. Germline CDR1 SGHTA, CDR2 FQGNSA. The CDR3 runs to 15 residues.